These 6 T cell receptor beta chains came from one sample sequenced in a study of blood T cell repertoires in COVID-19. Clones were sequenced by immunoSEQ multiplex PCR, and TCRdb holds only the in-frame ones, with some missing. There are about 140,000 clones in the sample; 65% to 80% occur only once, and less than 2% lies in the top ten. Sequencing was carried out using peripheral blood. The receptors were sampled from a woman aged 55-70 years with acute or convalescent COVID-19.

The gene calls are TRBV2 and TRBJ2-7; 14 nucleotides line up with TRBD2. Trimming took 2 bases from V and 1 from J; bases not matched to a gene: 10. In germline, CDR1 is SNHLY, CDR2 FYNNEI. The CDR3 is 19 amino acids. The CDR3, as DNA: TGTGCCAGCAGTGAAAATTGGGGACTAGCGGGAGTAAATTCCTACGAGCAGTACTTC. Translating it yields CASSENWGLAGVNSYEQYF.

This chain connects TRBV24-1 to TRBJ1-1; a possible D gene is TRBD1 (5 bases). This CDR3 region has 13 residues. Germline-derived CDR1 and CDR2 are KGHDR and SFDVKD. Trimming stripped 8 bases from V and 4 bases from J, with 13 bases between. Here the CDR3 DNA reads TGTGCCACCAAGTCCGGAGGGGCCACTGAAGCTTTCTTT. As protein: CATKSGGATEAFF.

CDR3 amino acids: CASSPPRPGGYTF. In nucleotides, the CDR3 is TGTGCCAGCAGCCCCCCACGGCCGGGGGGCTACACCTTC. V usage is TRBV9 and J usage is TRBJ1-2; D uncertain. V lost 4 bases to trimming and J lost 8 bases, with 15 bases between them. The CDR3 runs to 13 residues. Germline CDR1 reads SGDLS; CDR2 reads YYNGEE.

The chain is built from TRBV24-1 and TRBJ2-2, with 11 positions matching TRBD2. The CDR3 has 17 amino acids. CDR1 is KGHDR and CDR2 is SFDVKD in the germline V gene. V was pared by 4 bases and J by 4 bases, with 7 bases of the junction left unmatched. The CDR3 bases are TGTGCCACCAGTGACCCCGGGACTAGCGGAGCCACCGGGGAGCTGTTTTTT. Translated: CATSDPGTSGATGELFF.

The V gene is TRBV27, the J gene TRBJ1-2; D remains ambiguous. From germline, CDR1 is MNHEY and CDR2 SMNVEV (reference sequence). V was shortened by 4 bases and J by 4 bases, with 13 bases between the two germline ends. This CDR3 has 14 amino acids. CDR3: CASSSAGRSYGYTF. CDR3 sequence (DNA): TGTGCCAGCAGTTCAGCCGGGAGGAGCTATGGCTACACCTTC.

The V and J genes are TRBV5-1 and TRBJ2-1, with D possibly matching TRBD2 (5 bases). The V end lost 4 bases, the J end lost 4 bases, and 9 bases lay between the germline ends. The length of the CDR3 is 13 residues. Germline V gives CDR1 SGHRS, CDR2 YFSETQ. The CDR3 loop is CASSGSGYNEQFF. In nucleotides, the CDR3 is TGCGCCAGCAGCGGAAGCGGATACAATGAGCAGTTCTTC.